The present TCR beta chain was sequenced within a study of T cells in Graves' hyperthyroidism and ophthalmopathy. On the study more broadly: Peripheral blood was drawn at first diagnosis, prior to all treatment.

TCR beta CDR3 sequences were amplified from RNA transcripts. Using the HTBI primer set, a first-round RT-PCR was run on the TCR CDR3. One entry per CDR3 protein, called by TCRdb with MiXCR from the multiplex PCR reads. Of about 610,000 distinct CDR3 sequences detected, roughly 15% appear once; the ten largest clones hold 4% to 5.5%. This clonotype was recorded a few times. What it binds is not known. Inclusion characteristics of ophthalmopathy patients comprised a Clinical Activity Score of at least 3, a NOSPECS grade of at least 4, and duration under 3 months. Findings and caveats of the study: Ophthalmopathy onset followed model prediction by a median roughly six months.

Sequenced sample: blood. This receptor was taken from a woman between 40 and 55 years old with Graves' ophthalmopathy.

For the CDR3, the DNA is TGTGCCAGCAGACGAGACGGCTATAATTCACCCCTCCACTTT. This encodes CASRRDGYNSPLHF. V is TRBV7-2 and J is TRBJ1-6; the D is unclear. This CDR3 comprises 14 residues. Trimming shortened V by 6 bases and J by 3 bases, and 9 bases separated the two germline ends. CDR1 and CDR2 (germline): SGHTA, FQGNSA. The full variable domain, in which reference TRBV7-2 and TRBJ1-6 provide the parts outside the CDR3, is GAGVSQSPSNKVTEKGKDVELRCDPISGHTALYWYRQSLGQGLEFLIYFQGNSAPDKSGLPSDRFSAERTGGSVSTLTIQRTQQEDSAVYLCASRRDGYNSPLHFGNGTRLTVT.